A single sample is the source of the 32 T cell receptor beta chains below, sequenced in a study of T cell responses to AZD1222 COVID-19 vaccine. Sequenced by immunoSEQ multiplex PCR; TCRdb stores in-frame clones only, minus some. The table includes 130,000 to 150,000 clones, about 93% detected once. The specimen comprised peripheral blood, sampled on day 0 of MenACWY control vaccination. The receptors were gathered from an adult in good health.

The J gene is TRBJ1-6, the V gene TRBV9; 8 positions agree with TRBD1. After removal of 0 bases from V and 7 bases from J, the junction contained 3 bases not matched to a gene. This CDR3 is 15 amino acids long. CDR1 and CDR2 (germline): SGDLS, YYNGEE. The CDR3 bases are TGTGCCAGCAGCGTAGGAAGGACAGGGAATTCACCCCTCCACTTT. This translates into CASSVGRTGNSPLHF.

Remarks on this clone: Its ends do not fully match the called genes, so a read error is possible. The rearrangement joins TRBV5-1 to TRBJ2-7, with a tentative D call TRBD2 (6 bases). Germline V gene lookup returns CDR1 SGHRS and CDR2 YFSETQ. The CDR3 runs to 11 residues. This CDR3 reads CASRLGGEQYF. In nucleotides, the CDR3 is TGCGCCAGCAGATTGGGGGGAGAGCAGTACTTC.

This chain joins TRBV24-1 and TRBJ2-7; 7 bases fit TRBD1. Germline V CDR1 and CDR2: KGHDR, SFDVKD. Losses at the gene ends were 2 bases for V and 3 bases for J; bases not matched to a gene: 15. CDR3 size: 18 residues. DNA for the CDR3: TGTGCCACCAGTGATTGGAACCCTGGGGGACAGACCCACTACGAGCAGTACTTC. Translating gives CATSDWNPGGQTHYEQYF.

The rearrangement joins TRBV6-5 to TRBJ1-3; D not resolved. Looked up from germline, CDR1 is MNHEY and CDR2 is SVGAGI. CDR3 length: 13 amino acids. Trimming cost V 5 bases and J 4 bases, with 9 bases left between them. The CDR3 nucleotides read TGTGCCAGCAGTCCCCTCGAGGGAAACACCATATATTTT. It specifies CASSPLEGNTIYF.

This sequence joins TRBV29-1 and TRBJ1-1; D uncertain. V lost 6 bases and J lost 0, with 5 bases in between. The CDR3 loop spans 11 amino acids. Looked up from germline, CDR1 is SQVTM and CDR2 is ANQGSEA. The CDR3 reads CSVRVNTEAFF. CDR3 in DNA: TGCAGCGTCAGAGTGAACACTGAAGCTTTCTTT.

V gene TRBV18 combines with J gene TRBJ1-1; D is possibly TRBD1 (6 bases). Germline V lookup: CDR1 KGHSH, CDR2 LQKENI. This CDR3 comprises 13 residues. V shed 1 base and J shed 10 bases, with 13 bases lying between them. The CDR3 coding sequence is TGTGCCAGCTCACCACTATTGGGGGCGGGAGCTTTCTTT. Its translation is CASSPLLGAGAFF.

The rearrangement uses TRBV5-6 and TRBJ2-3, with 9 nucleotides matching TRBD1. Germline V gene sequence: CDR1 SGHDT, CDR2 YYEEEE. With 6 bases clipped from V and 4 bases from J, the junction kept 12 bases outside the gene matches. The CDR3 runs 16 residues. CDR3 protein: CASILMGQGRADTQYF. CDR3 coding DNA: TGTGCCAGCATACTGATGGGACAGGGTAGGGCAGATACGCAGTATTTT.

This clone was picked up one time. This chain uses TRBV6-1 with TRBJ1-5, with 7 bases fitting TRBD1. The CDR3 extends over 15 amino acids. CDR1 MNHNS and CDR2 SASEGT come from the germline V gene. V lost 1 base, J lost 5 bases, and 5 bases stayed unmatched. CDR3 nucleotide sequence: TGTGCCAGCAGTGAAGGGGGACAGAGGTATCAGCCCCAGCATTTT. It specifies CASSEGGQRYQPQHF.

V usage is TRBV7-9 and J usage is TRBJ2-5; D gene ambiguous. From germline, CDR1 is SEHNR and CDR2 FQNEAQ (reference sequence). V lost 1 base to trimming and J lost 6 bases, with 12 bases between them. The CDR3 loop spans 14 amino acids. CDR3: CASSLGLLAKTQYF. In nucleotides, the CDR3 is TGTGCCAGCAGCTTAGGGCTCCTTGCGAAGACCCAGTACTTC.

V gene TRBV5-1 combines with J gene TRBJ2-6; TRBD1 aligns across 8 bases. There are 18 residues in the CDR3. CDR1 SGHRS and CDR2 YFSETQ come from the germline V gene. The trim removed 1 base at V and 0 bases at J, leaving 6 bases unmatched. This chain's CDR3 is CASSLMRTGYSGANVLTF. The CDR3 DNA sequence: TGCGCCAGCAGCTTGATGAGGACAGGGTACTCTGGGGCCAACGTCCTGACTTTC.

This clone was counted once. V is TRBV10-2 and J is TRBJ2-3, with TRBD2 identical over 8 bases. The CDR3 sequence is 15 residues long. V was clipped by 0 bases and J by 6 bases; unmatched bases: 5. Germline CDR1 is WSHSY and CDR2 is SAAADI. The CDR3 DNA reads TGCGCCAGCAGTGAGTCGTCGCGGGGGGCCGATACGCAGTATTTT. This gives the protein CASSESSRGADTQYF.

V gene TRBV7-9 combines with J gene TRBJ2-7, with 7 bases matching TRBD1. Trimming cost V 1 base and J 2 bases; bases outside gene matches: 8. CDR3 length equals 16 residues. In germline, CDR1 is SEHNR, CDR2 FQNEAQ (reference sequence). This chain's CDR3 is CASSLVYDRVPYEQYF. CDR3 bases: TGTGCCAGCAGCTTAGTATATGACAGGGTACCCTACGAGCAGTACTTC.

The chain combines TRBV15 with TRBJ2-7; 7 bases line up with TRBD1. This CDR3 spans 13 amino acids. Per the germline V gene, CDR1 is LNHNV and CDR2 is YYDKDF (reference sequence). V was pared by 3 bases and J by 5 bases, with 4 bases of the junction left unmatched. The CDR3 bases are TGTGCCACCAGCAGTGACAGGGCCAACGAGCAGTACTTC. The encoded protein is CATSSDRANEQYF.

The chain has TRBV11-1 and TRBJ1-1; D perhaps matches TRBD1 (5 bases). This CDR3 spans 16 amino acids. Between the trimmed V and J ends, which lost 0 bases and 0 bases, there was a span of 11 bases. Germline V gene lookup returns CDR1 SGHAT and CDR2 FQDESV (reference sequence). DNA for the CDR3: TGTGCCAGCAGCTTAGCCGGGGCCAGTCTGAACACTGAAGCTTTCTTT. It is translated as CASSLAGASLNTEAFF.

This sequence joins TRBV11-3 and TRBJ2-2; no reliable D call. Germline V gene data show CDR1 as SGHNT and CDR2 as YENEEA. V was pared by 1 base and J by 1 base, with 7 bases between. The CDR3 has 15 amino acids. DNA for the CDR3: TGTGCCAGCAGCTTAGCTGGGGAGAACACCGGGGAGCTGTTTTTT. Translated, it gives CASSLAGENTGELFF.

Turning to this clone: Other DNA sequences in this specimen translate into the identical CDR3. CDR3 sequence reads: CASSLQGPNYGYTF. CDR3 bases: TGTGCCAGCAGCTTACAGGGGCCTAACTATGGCTACACCTTC. The chain uses TRBV5-6 and TRBJ1-2, with 7 bases lining up with TRBD1. Germline lookup yields CDR1 SGHDT and CDR2 YYEEEE. V trimming: 2 bases; J trimming: 0 bases; junction bases outside the gene matches: 1. CDR3 length equals 14 residues.

V and J are TRBV6-1 and TRBJ1-2, with D possibly being TRBD1 (6 bases). Looked up from germline, CDR1 is MNHNS and CDR2 is SASEGT. V was cut by 3 bases and J by 0 bases, with 14 bases left in between. CDR3 size: 16 residues. In nucleotides, the CDR3 is TGTGCCAGCAGTGAGGACAGCCTGACACCTAACTATGGCTACACCTTC. This sequence encodes CASSEDSLTPNYGYTF.

The CDR3 nucleotides read TGTGCCAGCAGCTCCGGACTAGCGGGAGGAACAGATACGCAGTATTTT. Translating gives CASSSGLAGGTDTQYF. The chain couples TRBV5-4 to TRBJ2-3; 14 nucleotides agree with TRBD2. After removal of 3 bases from V and 3 bases from J, the junction contained 3 bases not matched to a gene. The germline V gene encodes CDR1 SGHNT and CDR2 YYREEE (reference sequence). The CDR3 loop spans 16 amino acids.

The chain is built from TRBV6-5 and TRBJ1-6; D possibly corresponds to TRBD1 (6 bases). This CDR3 is built from 16 residues. Germline lookup yields CDR1 MNHEY and CDR2 SVGAGI. Trimming removed 4 bases at V and 3 bases at J, with 13 bases between. The CDR3 loop is CASSSLRGGYNSPLHF. The DNA for the CDR3 is TGTGCCAGCAGTTCCCTTAGGGGGGGCTATAATTCACCCCTCCACTTT.

The chain joins TRBV27 to TRBJ2-1, with unresolved D. The V gene lost 6 bases and the J gene lost 3 bases, with 6 bases spanning the gap. Germline CDR1 reads MNHEY; CDR2 reads SMNVEV (reference sequence). The CDR3 is 12 residues long. CDR3 amino acids: CASREGYNEQFF. The CDR3 DNA sequence: TGTGCCAGCAGGGAAGGCTACAATGAGCAGTTCTTC.

This clone came up once. This chain links TRBV19 with TRBJ1-2, with TRBD1 matching 8 bases. The CDR3 extends over 14 amino acids. Trimming took 7 bases from V and 5 from J; bases not matched to a gene: 9. Per germline, CDR1 LNHDA and CDR2 SQIVND (reference sequence). The CDR3 reads CASTPDRAGYGYTF. The CDR3 DNA reads as TGTGCCAGTACCCCGGACAGGGCTGGATATGGCTACACCTTC.

The CDR3 bases are TGCGCCAGCAGTGAGTCGGGACTAGGGAAACTTCGAACCGAGCAGTACTTC. Its translation: CASSESGLGKLRTEQYF. The chain employs TRBV10-1 and TRBJ2-7; TRBD2 agrees at 8 bases. Losses at the gene ends were 0 bases for V and 6 bases for J; bases not matched to a gene: 13. CDR1 and CDR2 from the germline V gene are WNHNN and SYGVQD (reference sequence). The CDR3 is 17 residues long.

The rearrangement joins TRBV7-2 to TRBJ1-1; D possibly corresponds to TRBD1 (5 bases). V was cut by 2 bases and J by 5 bases, with 12 bases left in between. The germline gives CDR1 SGHTA, CDR2 FQGNSA. The CDR3 runs to 14 residues. DNA for the CDR3: TGTGCCAGCAGCTTACCAGGGACGCGTACTGAAGCTTTCTTT. Protein product: CASSLPGTRTEAFF.

This clone was counted once. The chain carries TRBV6-6 and TRBJ2-2; 8 bases fit TRBD1. This CDR3 is 14 amino acids long. Looked up from germline, CDR1 is MNHNY and CDR2 is SVGAGI (reference sequence). The J segment lost 4 bases and the V segment lost 8 bases, leaving 6 bases of the junction unmatched. Written as DNA, the CDR3 is TGTGCCAGCTATCAAGGACAGGGCACCGGGGAGCTGTTTTTT. It encodes CASYQGQGTGELFF.

V gene TRBV30 combines with J gene TRBJ1-6, with TRBD1 as a possible D gene (5 bases). Between the trimmed V and J ends, which lost 1 base and 10 bases, there was a span of 8 bases. There are 12 residues in the CDR3. The germline CDR1 and CDR2 sequences are GTSNPN and SVGIG (reference sequence). The CDR3 spells CAWSGGGSPLHF. For the CDR3, the DNA is TGTGCCTGGAGTGGTGGGGGATCACCCCTCCACTTT. Supplemented by reference TRBV30 and TRBJ1-6, the full variable domain reads SQTIHQWPATLVQPVGSPLSLECTVEGTSNPNLYWYRQAAGRGLQLLFYSVGIGQISSEVPQNLSASRPQDRQFILSSKKLLLSDSGFYLCAWSGGGSPLHFGNGTRLTVT.

The genes are TRBV5-6 and TRBJ2-7, with D possibly being TRBD1 (6 bases). Germline values: CDR1 SGHDT, CDR2 YYEEEE. The CDR3 covers 14 residues. V was pared by 6 bases and J by 5 bases, with 18 bases between. CDR3 sequence reads: CASTIPGHSNEQYF. The CDR3 DNA reads TGTGCCAGCACCATACCGGGACACTCTAACGAGCAGTACTTC.

A single count supports this clone. The chain combines TRBV6-2 or TRBV6-3 with TRBJ2-2, with 13 nucleotides matching TRBD2. CDR3 size: 17 residues. The germline V gene encodes CDR1 MNHEY and CDR2 SVGEGT. Trimming cost V 3 bases and J 5 bases; bases outside gene matches: 6. CDR3 residues: CASSYPTSGRYTGELFF. CDR3 bases: TGTGCCAGCAGTTATCCGACTAGCGGGAGGTATACCGGGGAGCTGTTTTTT.

This chain connects TRBV6-1 to TRBJ1-5; perhaps TRBD1 as D (5 bases). Between the trimmed V and J ends, which lost 3 bases and 2 bases, there was a span of 11 bases. The V gene's germline CDR1 is MNHNS and CDR2 SASEGT. This CDR3 region has 15 residues. The CDR3 DNA is TGTGCCAGCAGTGAGAGAGGGGTCGGCAATCAGCCCCAGCATTTT. This codes for CASSERGVGNQPQHF.

The rearrangement links TRBV10-2 to TRBJ1-3; 7 nucleotides agree with TRBD1. Trimming removed 4 bases from V and 5 bases from J; junction bases left unmatched: 8. Germline V lookup: CDR1 WSHSY, CDR2 SAAADI. CDR3 length: 15 residues. In DNA, the CDR3 is TGCGCCAGCAGTGCGGGACAGCAAGGGCGAAACACCATATATTTT. Its protein is CASSAGQQGRNTIYF.

The chain employs TRBV28 and TRBJ2-3; 7 bases line up with TRBD1. The germline V gene has CDR1 MDHEN and CDR2 SYDVKM. The CDR3 is 15 amino acids. V lost 5 bases to trimming and J lost 6 bases; unmatched junction nucleotides: 11. The CDR3 reads CASSTRTGGGDTQYF. The CDR3 region has the DNA TGTGCCAGCAGTACCCGGACAGGAGGCGGGGATACGCAGTATTTT.

The table lists this clone with a count of one. V gene TRBV18 combines with J gene TRBJ1-1; tentative D call: TRBD1 (6 bases). The CDR3 has 16 residues. Germline CDR1 is KGHSH and CDR2 is LQKENI. Between the trimmed V and J ends, which lost 3 bases and 2 bases, there was a span of 16 bases. The CDR3 sequence is CASSPIQGRHNTEAFF. As DNA, the CDR3 is TGTGCCAGCTCACCTATACAGGGACGGCATAACACTGAAGCTTTCTTT.

This chain links TRBV5-1 with TRBJ1-1, with 7 bases fitting TRBD1. V shed 5 bases and J 4 bases; nucleotides not matched to a gene: 11. Germline lookup yields CDR1 SGHRS and CDR2 YFSETQ. This CDR3 has 15 residues. CDR3 in amino acids: CASRRRDRESTEAFF. CDR3 coding DNA: TGCGCCAGCAGACGACGCGACAGGGAGTCCACTGAAGCTTTCTTT.